This T cell receptor beta chain derives from a study of vaccination effects on CD4 cells after COVID-19. About this clone itself: Antigen unknown.

Using immunoSEQ multiplex PCR, the repertoire was profiled, and TCRdb retains in-frame clones only, with some absent. The sample has more than 30,000 clones; about four fifths are singletons. General study findings and limits: Healthy vaccinees had only 1 of 255 vaccine-induced clones cross-react with common cold coronaviruses.

The culture ran for roughly 10 days before CD4+ T cells were isolated. Recipients of the vaccine had no prior SARS-CoV-2 infection and negative nucleocapsid antibodies. On day 3 and again on day 7, half the medium was replaced with IL-2 medium. The CDR3 sequence is 12 residues long. Germline loops: CDR1 SGHDT, CDR2 YYEEEE. V was cut by 0 bases and J by 14 bases, with 14 bases left in between. The clonotype originates from a human donor who received a COVID-19 vaccine. The rearrangement links TRBV5-6 to TRBJ1-1, with a tentative D call TRBD1 (5 bases). This specimen consisted of CD4+ T cells from PBMCs cultured without peptide, obtained before COVID-19 vaccination. For the CDR3, the DNA is TGTGCCAGCAGCTTGGGGGGACCTAGGATATTCTTT. Protein: CASSLGGPRIFF.